This passage covers 9 T cell receptor beta chains from one sample sequenced in a study of beta chain features in type 1 diabetes. Sequencing targeted expressed TCRB transcripts, as all isolated RNA had been reverse transcribed. Data came from immunoSEQ multiplex PCR; TCRdb stores just in-frame clones and leaves some out. Here the sample spans 450,000 to 600,000 clones, roughly 30% being singletons. Input material: naive CD4+ T cells from blood. All receptors derive from a man aged 18 to 29 in good health.

This clone was detected a few times. The CDR3 is CASSSGLLVSAQYF. In nucleotides, the CDR3 is TGTGCCAGCAGCTCCGGACTCTTAGTCTCGGCCCAGTACTTC. The rearrangement uses TRBV7-2 and TRBJ2-5; the D gene is possibly TRBD2 (5 bases). The CDR3 totals 14 residues. Trimming shortened V by 4 bases and J by 9 bases, and 18 bases separated the two germline ends. CDR1 and CDR2 from the germline V gene are SGHTA and FQGNSA.

The chain employs TRBV7-9 and TRBJ2-3; TRBD1 might be the D (6 bases). The germline gives CDR1 SEHNR, CDR2 FQNEAQ (reference sequence). Trimming left V 5 bases short and J 2 bases short, with 11 bases between. The CDR3 runs to 14 residues. The CDR3 DNA reads as TGTGCCAGCAGCCCAGGGGCATCCACAGATACGCAGTATTTT. Its protein is CASSPGASTDTQYF.

The chain joins TRBV25-1 to TRBJ1-1; 8 bases map to TRBD1. The CDR3 length is 14 residues. Germline trimming cut 6 bases from V and 1 base from J; bases unmatched to any gene: 4. Germline V gene lookup returns CDR1 MGHDK and CDR2 SYGVNS. CDR3 region: CASRETGANTEAFF. CDR3 DNA sequence: TGTGCCAGCAGGGAGACAGGGGCGAACACTGAAGCTTTCTTT.

The chain combines TRBV11-2 with TRBJ2-3, with D perhaps TRBD1 or TRBD2 (6 bases each). The germline V gene has CDR1 SGHAT and CDR2 FQNNGV. The V and J ends lost 1 base and 2 bases respectively, with 10 bases between them. The CDR3 is made up of 15 amino acids. CDR3 protein: CASSLVRGLTDTQYF. The CDR3 DNA is TGTGCCAGCAGCTTAGTTCGGGGGCTCACAGATACGCAGTATTTT.

The V call is TRBV4-1, the J call TRBJ2-1; TRBD2 aligns across 7 bases. The V segment lost 4 bases and the J segment 0 bases; nucleotides outside the gene matches: 3. This CDR3 is built from 15 residues. The germline V gene has CDR1 MGHRA and CDR2 YSYEKL. The CDR3 region is CASSREGRSYNEQFF. The CDR3, as DNA: TGCGCCAGCAGCCGGGAGGGCCGCTCCTACAATGAGCAGTTCTTC.

This chain links TRBV6-6 with TRBJ1-3; D uncertain. V was shortened by 5 bases and J by 2 bases, with 1 base between the two germline ends. This CDR3 spans 11 amino acids. Germline lookup yields CDR1 MNHNY and CDR2 SVGAGI (reference sequence). Here the CDR3 DNA reads TGTGCCAGCAGTACTGGAAACACCATATATTTT. Protein sequence: CASSTGNTIYF.

V gene TRBV9 combines with J gene TRBJ2-1; 7 bases agree with TRBD1. The germline CDR1 and CDR2 sequences are SGDLS and YYNGEE. J was trimmed by 4 bases and V by 3 bases; bases with no gene match: 7. The CDR3 has 15 residues. The CDR3 DNA reads as TGTGCCAGCAGCGCCCAGACAGGGAGATACAATGAGCAGTTCTTC. It translates to CASSAQTGRYNEQFF.

This clone showed up just a few times. CDR3 in DNA: TGTGCCAGCAGCCGGACGGACGAGCAGTACTTC. Translation gives CASSRTDEQYF. The chain combines TRBV7-9 with TRBJ2-7, with D unresolved. This CDR3 has 11 residues. The germline gives CDR1 SEHNR, CDR2 FQNEAQ (reference sequence). Trimming shortened V by 5 bases and J by 5 bases, and 7 bases separated the two germline ends.

This clone was counted between two and nine times. This chain links TRBV12-5 with TRBJ2-7; 7 bases align to TRBD2. With V trimmed by 7 bases and J by 6 bases, 18 bases remained unmatched. The CDR3 spans 16 residues. Looked up from germline, CDR1 is LGHNT and CDR2 is FRNRAP. CDR3 sequence reads: CASASILWREYIEQYF. The CDR3 coding sequence is TGTGCTAGTGCCTCGATTCTCTGGCGGGAGTATATCGAGCAGTACTTC.